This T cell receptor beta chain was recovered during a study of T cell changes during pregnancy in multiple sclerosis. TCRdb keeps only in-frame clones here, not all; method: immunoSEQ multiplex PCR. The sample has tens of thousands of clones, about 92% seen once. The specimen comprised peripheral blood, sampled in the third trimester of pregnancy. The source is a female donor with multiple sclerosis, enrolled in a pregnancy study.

In DNA form, the CDR3 reads TGTGCCAGCAGTTTACTGGCGAACACTGAAGCTTTCTTT. This sequence encodes CASSLLANTEAFF. This chain uses TRBV27 with TRBJ1-1; D is uncertain. With 2 bases removed from V and 1 base from J, the gap between germline ends came to 5 bases. The CDR3 loop spans 13 amino acids. CDR1 is MNHEY and CDR2 is SMNVEV in the germline V gene (reference sequence).